These 21 T cell receptor beta chains were sequenced from one sample in a study of shared T cell receptors in the human thymus. Only in-frame clones appear in the TCRdb table, and some are missing; sequencing was by immunoSEQ multiplex PCR. The profile covers about 660,000 clones, with around 87% appearing a single time and 0.0094% taken by the ten largest. The sample was also reused in another study, on human thymus T cells.

Sequences were obtained from thymocytes. These receptors were collected from a boy in the first two years of life with a congenital heart defect.

J is TRBJ2-1 and V is TRBV10-2; 8 nucleotides match TRBD2. The CDR3 sequence is 16 residues long. The germline CDR1 and CDR2 sequences are WSHSY and SAAADI. The trim removed 4 bases at V and 6 bases at J, leaving 11 bases unmatched. CDR3 in amino acids: CASSVSGKVRRNEQFF. CDR3 bases: TGCGCCAGCAGTGTTAGCGGGAAGGTTCGTCGCAATGAGCAGTTCTTC.

The rearrangement uses TRBV19 and TRBJ1-1; 10 bases fit TRBD1. Germline CDR1 and CDR2: LNHDA and SQIVND (reference sequence). CDR3 size: 16 residues. Trimming at V came to 4 bases and at J to 1 base, leaving 6 bases not matched to a gene. CDR3 bases: TGTGCCAGTAGTAACTCCGGGACAGGGGCGAACACTGAAGCTTTCTTT. Its protein product is CASSNSGTGANTEAFF.

The CDR3 coding sequence is TGTGCCAGTACTTCAGGGAGGTCGAGCTATGGCTACACCTTC. Translation: CASTSGRSSYGYTF. The chain couples TRBV19 to TRBJ1-2, with a possible D match to TRBD1 (5 bases). This CDR3 has 14 residues. Looked up from germline, CDR1 is LNHDA and CDR2 is SQIVND (reference sequence). V lost 7 bases, J lost 4 bases, and 16 bases lay in between.

The chain couples TRBV7-6 to TRBJ2-5; D call uncertain. Trimming took 2 bases from V and 10 from J, leaving 14 bases between them. Per the germline V gene, CDR1 is SGHVS and CDR2 is FNYEAQ. The CDR3 is 13 residues long. CDR3 sequence reads: CASSLSPSVCQYF. DNA for the CDR3: TGTGCCAGCAGCTTATCCCCTTCAGTGTGCCAGTACTTC. Based on the CDR3 plus reference TRBV7-6 and TRBJ2-5, the full variable domain is GAGVSQSPRYKVTKRGQDVALRCDPISGHVSLYWYRQALGQGPEFLTYFNYEAQQDKSGLPNDRFSAERPEGSISTLTIQRTEQRDSAMYRCASSLSPSVCQYFGPGTRLLVL.

This rearrangement joins TRBV18 to TRBJ1-2, with no clear D. V lost 5 bases to trimming and J lost 2 bases, with 3 bases between them. There are 11 residues in the CDR3. Germline V gives CDR1 KGHSH, CDR2 LQKENI. CDR3 sequence (DNA): TGTGCCAGCTCAGCGAACTATGGCTACACCTTC. It codes for CASSANYGYTF.

The V gene is TRBV29-1, the J gene TRBJ1-1; TRBD1 aligns across 7 bases. This CDR3 contains 10 residues. The ends lost 6 bases at V and 11 bases at J; junction bases unmatched: 6. CDR1 SQVTM and CDR2 ANQGSEA come from the germline V gene. CDR3 loop: CSVDTGEAFF. The CDR3, as DNA: TGCAGCGTCGATACAGGGGAGGCTTTCTTT.

This clone was counted once. This chain links TRBV19 with TRBJ2-1; unclear D gene. Trimming took 3 bases from V and 6 from J, leaving 15 bases between them. Germline CDR1 reads LNHDA; CDR2 reads SQIVND (reference sequence). The CDR3 totals 15 residues. The CDR3, as DNA: TGTGCCAGTAGTATGGCCATATTCCTCCCCAATGAGCAGTTCTTC. Its translation is CASSMAIFLPNEQFF.

The chain recombines TRBV7-6 with TRBJ2-1, with D possibly TRBD1 on 5 matching bases. CDR3 size: 13 residues. The V gene lost 2 bases and the J gene lost 7 bases, with 9 bases spanning the gap. From germline, CDR1 is SGHVS and CDR2 FNYEAQ. CDR3 coding DNA: TGTGCCAGCAGCTTAAGGGGCATGAATGAGCAGTTCTTC. This codes for CASSLRGMNEQFF.

The chain employs TRBV19 and TRBJ1-5; TRBD1 agrees at 7 bases. CDR3 size: 15 residues. Trimming took 7 bases from V and 6 from J; bases not matched to a gene: 12. CDR1 and CDR2 (germline): LNHDA, SQIVND (reference sequence). The CDR3: CASTPTGPIFQPQHF. In nucleotides, the CDR3 is TGTGCCAGTACTCCGACAGGGCCTATCTTTCAGCCCCAGCATTTT.

V is TRBV5-1 and J is TRBJ2-3; TRBD1 agrees at 9 bases. The CDR3 extends over 17 amino acids. With V trimmed by 1 base and J by 3 bases, 9 bases remained unmatched. Germline assignment: CDR1 SGHRS and CDR2 YFSETQ. The CDR3 loop is CASSLIRDRVRTDTQYF. The CDR3 DNA reads TGCGCCAGCAGCTTGATTCGGGACAGGGTTCGGACAGATACGCAGTATTTT.

The chain couples TRBV6-5 to TRBJ2-5, with 11 nucleotides matching TRBD1. Germline CDR1 is MNHEY and CDR2 is SVGAGI. Trimming removed 0 bases from V and 4 bases from J; junction bases left unmatched: 4. The CDR3 length is 16 residues. DNA for the CDR3: TGTGCCAGCAGTTACTCAGGACAGGGGGCGCGAGAGACCCAGTACTTC. Translation: CASSYSGQGARETQYF.

The J gene is TRBJ2-2, the V gene TRBV5-6; possible D gene TRBD2, 5 bases. V shed 1 base and J shed 6 bases, with 10 bases lying between them. Germline loops: CDR1 SGHDT, CDR2 YYEEEE. The CDR3 runs 14 residues. The CDR3 sequence is CASSLPGSAGELFF. CDR3 DNA sequence: TGTGCCAGCAGCTTGCCGGGGTCCGCCGGGGAGCTGTTTTTT.

This chain uses TRBV19 with TRBJ1-5; unclear D gene. Germline CDR1 is LNHDA and CDR2 is SQIVND (reference sequence). Trimming shortened V by 2 bases and J by 5 bases, and 7 bases separated the two germline ends. The CDR3 loop spans 13 amino acids. DNA for the CDR3: TGTGCCAGTAGTATATCCCTTTATCAGCCCCAGCATTTT. Translated: CASSISLYQPQHF.

V usage is TRBV5-1 and J usage is TRBJ2-3, with D perhaps TRBD2 (6 bases). CDR1 and CDR2 from the germline V gene are SGHRS and YFSETQ. V was trimmed by 3 bases and J by 0 bases, leaving 11 bases between them. CDR3 length: 15 amino acids. Written as DNA, the CDR3 is TGCGCCAGCAGCTCACATAGCGGAAGCACAGATACGCAGTATTTT. Amino acid sequence: CASSSHSGSTDTQYF. Looking up the rest from reference TRBV5-1 and TRBJ2-3 gives the full variable domain: KAGVTQTPRYLIKTRGQQVTLSCSPISGHRSVSWYQQTPGQGLQFLFEYFSETQRNKGNFPGRFSGRQFSNSRSEMNVSTLELGDSALYLCASSSHSGSTDTQYFGPGTRLTVL.

The rearrangement links TRBV6-5 to TRBJ1-1; the match to TRBD1 covers 7 bases. Germline loops: CDR1 MNHEY, CDR2 SVGAGI. There are 14 residues in the CDR3. J gave up 8 bases and V 2 bases, and 8 bases lay outside the gene matches. CDR3 sequence reads: CASSYLMVTGEAFF. In DNA form, the CDR3 reads TGTGCCAGCAGTTACCTAATGGTGACAGGGGAAGCTTTCTTT.

This clone was seen once. The rearrangement uses TRBV4-3 and TRBJ2-7, with 11 bases identical to TRBD2. Germline-derived CDR1 and CDR2 are LGHNA and YSLEER. The CDR3 length is 21 residues. After removal of 2 bases from V and 1 base from J, the junction contained 19 bases not matched to a gene. The CDR3: CASSQNIRGGTSGGRSYEQYF. The CDR3 DNA reads TGCGCCAGCAGCCAAAATATAAGAGGAGGCACTAGCGGGGGCCGGTCCTACGAGCAGTACTTC.

V gene TRBV7-9 combines with J gene TRBJ2-2; no clear D. Germline V gene lookup returns CDR1 SEHNR and CDR2 FQNEAQ (reference sequence). The CDR3 has 17 residues. Trimming cost V 2 bases and J 0 bases, with 13 bases left between them. The CDR3 DNA is TGTGCCAGCAGCTTAAAATTTCTACAGCCGAACACCGGGGAGCTGTTTTTT. Translated, it gives CASSLKFLQPNTGELFF.

The chain joins TRBV9 to TRBJ2-3, with 8 bases matching TRBD2. This CDR3 has 16 residues. Germline-derived CDR1 and CDR2 are SGDLS and YYNGEE. V shed 2 bases, J shed 4 bases, and the junction held 9 bases outside the gene matches. CDR3 loop: CASSVHERERADTQYF. CDR3 nucleotide sequence: TGTGCCAGCAGCGTCCACGAGCGGGAGAGGGCAGATACGCAGTATTTT.

The V call is TRBV7-2, the J call TRBJ2-7; possibly TRBD1 for D (5 bases). The CDR3 covers 12 residues. Germline V gene sequence: CDR1 SGHTA, CDR2 FQGNSA. Between the trimmed V and J ends, which lost 4 bases and 6 bases, there was a span of 10 bases. DNA of the CDR3: TGTGCCAGCAGCTGCCGACAGCTCGAGCAGTACTTC. This sequence encodes CASSCRQLEQYF.

The rearrangement joins TRBV10-1 to TRBJ2-1, with 9 nucleotides matching TRBD1. CDR1 is WNHNN and CDR2 is SYGVQD in the germline V gene (reference sequence). The V gene end was trimmed by 3 bases and the J gene end by 8 bases; junction bases not matched to a gene: 8. This CDR3 has 15 amino acids. CDR3 sequence: CASSDRDRASHEQFF. In DNA, the CDR3 is TGCGCCAGCAGTGACAGGGACAGGGCGTCCCATGAGCAGTTCTTC.

The V gene is TRBV28, the J gene TRBJ2-5; 13 positions match TRBD2. CDR1 and CDR2 (germline): MDHEN, SYDVKM. The V gene end was trimmed by 4 bases and the J gene end by 5 bases; junction bases not matched to a gene: 13. The CDR3 length is 18 residues. The CDR3 nucleotides are TGTGCCAGCAGTTGGAACCCCACTAGCGGGGGGGCCCGTGAGACCCAGTACTTC. Amino acids: CASSWNPTSGGARETQYF.